This entry concerns a single TCR beta chain. This entry comes from a study of blood T cell repertoires in COVID-19. Germline values: CDR1 GTSNPN, CDR2 SVGIG (reference sequence). The CDR3 is 11 residues long. The germline V and J ends were trimmed by 1 base and 6 bases, with 6 bases remaining between them. As originally analysed: Scientists estimated how many nucleated cells there were by amplifying reference gene primers. Some clones are missing from TCRdb's copy, which holds only in-frame ones; the method was immunoSEQ multiplex PCR. V, J and clone size are those of that table, while D and trimming were read from the DNA. Of tens of thousands of clones listed, 86% are singletons.

The source is a man in his fifties with acute or convalescent COVID-19. The sequenced sample consisted of peripheral blood. This rearrangement joins TRBV30 to TRBJ1-1; D is unclear. CDR3 nucleotide sequence: TGTGCCTGGAGTGCTAGTTCTGAAGCTTTCTTT. Translating gives CAWSASSEAFF.